This T cell receptor (beta chain) was sequenced during a study of cytomegalovirus exposure and HLA in healthy donors. General observations from the study: Donors were assumed by presence/absence analyses to have roughly uniform sequencing depth. High sensitivity and specificity were reportedly achieved when the classifier diagnosed cytomegalovirus status.

All donors participated as healthy donors of bone marrow. Trimming left V 6 bases short and J 0 bases short, with 21 bases between. The CDR3 totals 19 residues. Germline V lookup: CDR1 LNHDA, CDR2 SQIVND (reference sequence). Vbeta (60) and Jbeta (13) primers were used in the PCR. In the study's own analysis: An analysis that came later counted roughly 87 million unique TCR beta chains, approximately 10 million shared. This table comes from immunoSEQ multiplex PCR, and its TCRdb copy is limited to in-frame clones, with some not included. V and J calls and clone size are given by that table; D and trimming were obtained from the DNA. The top ten clones hold over 2.5% of a sample with 150,000 or so clones, 78% of them seen once. In this sample, this clone turned up once. What it binds is unknown.

The sequenced sample consisted of PBMCs. This clonotype was obtained from a woman aged 50 to 60 in good health and CMV-seropositive. V gene TRBV19 combines with J gene TRBJ2-6; D is possibly TRBD1 (5 bases). CDR3: CASSHLRQFDSSGANVLTF. CDR3 nucleotide sequence: TGTGCCAGTAGCCACCTCCGACAGTTCGATAGCTCTGGGGCCAACGTCCTGACTTTC.